The present T cell receptor (beta chain) was sequenced within a study of beta chain features in type 1 diabetes. Study summary: The samples had 100 million to 140 million sorted cells examined in all.

Isolated RNA was reverse transcribed in full, so expressed TCRB transcripts were sequenced. Using immunoSEQ multiplex PCR, the repertoire was profiled, and TCRdb retains in-frame clones only, with some absent. The sample shows 330,000 or so clones, around 12% of them seen only once. Broader study findings: In all four CD4+ subsets, TCRB CDR3 length was significantly, moderately reduced in type 1 diabetes. cDNA sequencing could over-represent cells with high TCR expression.

The table lists this clone with a few counts. Its antigen remains unidentified. Input material: naive CD4+ T cells from blood. The TCR was taken from a woman younger than 35 with type 1 diabetes.

In DNA form, the CDR3 reads TGCGCCAGCAGCCAAGATGGACAGGGAAGACAGCCCCAGCATTTT. Translation gives CASSQDGQGRQPQHF. This chain uses TRBV4-3 with TRBJ1-5; 8 nucleotides line up with TRBD1. In germline, CDR1 is LGHNA, CDR2 YSLEER. This CDR3 contains 15 residues. Trimming removed 0 bases from V and 7 bases from J; junction bases left unmatched: 5.